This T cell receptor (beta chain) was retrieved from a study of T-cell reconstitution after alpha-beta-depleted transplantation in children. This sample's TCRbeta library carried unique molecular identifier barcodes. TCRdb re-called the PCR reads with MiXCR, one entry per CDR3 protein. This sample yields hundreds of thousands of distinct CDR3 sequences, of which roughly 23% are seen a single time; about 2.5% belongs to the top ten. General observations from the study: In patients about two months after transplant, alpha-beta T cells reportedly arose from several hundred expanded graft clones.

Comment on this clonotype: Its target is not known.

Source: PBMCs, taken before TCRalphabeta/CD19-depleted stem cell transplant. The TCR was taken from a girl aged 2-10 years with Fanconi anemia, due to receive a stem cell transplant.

CDR3 amino acids: CATSEGQLETQYF. In DNA, the CDR3 is TGTGCCACCAGTGAAGGACAGCTAGAGACCCAGTACTTC. This chain links TRBV24-1 with TRBJ2-5; a possible D gene is TRBD1 (6 bases). V lost 4 bases to trimming and J lost 4 bases, with 9 bases between them. The germline gives CDR1 KGHDR, CDR2 SFDVKD. The CDR3 runs to 13 residues.